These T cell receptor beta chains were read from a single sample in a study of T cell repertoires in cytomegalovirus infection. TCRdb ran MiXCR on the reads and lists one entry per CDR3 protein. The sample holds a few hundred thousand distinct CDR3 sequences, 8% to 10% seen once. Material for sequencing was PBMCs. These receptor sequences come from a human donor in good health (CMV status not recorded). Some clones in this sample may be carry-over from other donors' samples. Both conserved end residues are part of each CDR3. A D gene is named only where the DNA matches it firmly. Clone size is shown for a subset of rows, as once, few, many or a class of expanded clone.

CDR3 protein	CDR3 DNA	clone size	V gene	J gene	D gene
CASSLVGEPLHF	TGTGCCAGCAGTTTAGTAGGGGAACCCCTCCACTTT	many	TRBV28	TRBJ1-6	.
CATGGLAGAASQFF	TGTGCCACTGGGGGACTAGCGGGCGCCGCCTCCCAGTTCTTC	.	TRBV10-3	TRBJ2-1	TRBD2
CASRTGGRETQYF	TGTGCCAGCAGGACAGGGGGCAGGGAGACCCAGTACTTC	many	TRBV7-2	TRBJ2-5	TRBD1
CASSPLVGSAVETQYF	TGTGCCAGCAGCCCTCTGGTTGGATCGGCGGTAGAGACCCAGTACTTC	many	TRBV7-9	TRBJ2-5	.
CSAPANYGYTF	TGCAGTGCTCCAGCTAACTATGGCTACACCTTC	many	TRBV20-1	TRBJ1-2	.
CASSLQWTPDQPQHF	TGTGCCAGCAGCTTACAGTGGACACCGGATCAGCCCCAGCATTTT	many	TRBV7-2	TRBJ1-5	.
CASTPKSDRGRGYTF	TGTGCCAGTACCCCCAAATCCGACAGGGGTCGAGGCTACACCTTC	many	TRBV19	TRBJ1-2	TRBD1
CASSLVSPSGGYANTGELFF	TGTGCCAGCAGCTTAGTTTCTCCTAGCGGGGGGTACGCGAACACCGGGGAGCTGTTTTTT	.	TRBV7-2	TRBJ2-2	TRBD2
CASSPDGGVRETQYF	TGTGCCAGCAGCCCCGACGGGGGGGTTCGAGAGACCCAGTACTTC	many	TRBV7-2	TRBJ2-5	TRBD2
CSARGQPNEKLSF	TGCAGTGCGAGGGGCCAACCTAATGAAAAACTGTCTTTT	.	TRBV20-1	TRBJ1-4	.
CASSLGAPRETEAFF	TGTGCCAGCAGCTTGGGGGCCCCGAGGGAGACTGAAGCTTTCTTT	few	TRBV7-9	TRBJ1-1	.
CASSFVGTGSLNEQFF	TGTGCCAGCAGTTTCGTAGGGACAGGGTCGTTGAATGAGCAGTTCTTC	many	TRBV12-3/TRBV12-4	TRBJ2-1	TRBD1
CASSLGSGGGEPAVSYEQYF	TGTGCCAGCAGTTTAGGTTCGGGGGGGGGCGAGCCGGCGGTCTCCTACGAGCAGTACTTC	many	TRBV28	TRBJ2-7	TRBD2
CASSLFAGAPSTDTQYF	TGTGCCAGCAGCTTATTTGCCGGAGCTCCTAGCACAGATACGCAGTATTTT	many	TRBV7-2	TRBJ2-3	.
CASSFAKAGGNEQFF	TGTGCCAGCAGCTTTGCTAAAGCCGGGGGCAATGAGCAGTTCTTC	many	TRBV7-2	TRBJ2-1	.
CASSPLGLAGVGAPGTAGELFF	TGTGCCAGCAGCCCCCTCGGACTAGCGGGAGTAGGGGCGCCTGGTACGGCCGGGGAGCTGTTTTTT	few	TRBV12-3/TRBV12-4	TRBJ2-2	TRBD2
CASSWWGPYNEQFF	TGTGCCAGCAGCTGGTGGGGACCGTACAATGAGCAGTTCTTC	many	TRBV5-4	TRBJ2-1	.
CASSLGDGFEQYF	TGTGCCAGCAGCTTAGGGGACGGATTCGAGCAGTACTTC	few	TRBV7-8	TRBJ2-7	.
CASSLGTSGPNEQFF	TGTGCCAGCAGCTTGGGGACTAGCGGGCCCAATGAGCAGTTCTTC	many	TRBV7-2	TRBJ2-1	TRBD2
CASSSGGQSGETQYF	TGTGCCAGCAGTTCTGGTGGACAGAGTGGGGAGACCCAGTACTTC	many	TRBV27	TRBJ2-5	.
CASSQGRAEAFF	TGTGCCAGCAGCCAAGGTCGGGCTGAAGCTTTCTTT	.	TRBV4-2	TRBJ1-1	.
CASSLSGTGAEKLFF	TGTGCCAGCAGTTTGTCCGGGACAGGGGCTGAAAAACTGTTTTTT	few	TRBV12-3/TRBV12-4	TRBJ1-4	TRBD1
CASSYGRSAEQFF	TGTGCCAGCAGTTACGGCCGTTCTGCTGAGCAGTTCTTC	.	TRBV6-2/TRBV6-3	TRBJ2-1	.
CASSSSGTNEQFF	TGTGCCAGCAGCTCTAGCGGGACCAATGAGCAGTTCTTC	.	TRBV7-9	TRBJ2-1	TRBD2
CASSYSGTDPGAEAFF	TGTGCCAGCAGTTACTCCGGGACAGACCCGGGGGCTGAAGCTTTCTTT	.	TRBV6-2/TRBV6-3	TRBJ1-1	TRBD1
CASSSGELAGGRRDTQYF	TGTGCCAGCAGCTCCGGCGAACTGGCCGGCGGGAGAAGGGATACGCAGTATTTT	few	TRBV11-2	TRBJ2-3	TRBD2
CASSFGQNQPQHF	TGTGCCAGCAGCTTTGGCCAAAATCAGCCCCAGCATTTT	many	TRBV7-6	TRBJ1-5	.
CASSGRQRGQETQYF	TGTGCCAGCAGCGGTCGACAGAGGGGGCAAGAGACCCAGTACTTC	many	TRBV7-9	TRBJ2-5	.
CASRRLGQAGGDEQYF	TGCGCCAGCAGAAGACTGGGACAAGCTGGAGGGGACGAGCAGTACTTC	.	TRBV5-1	TRBJ2-7	.
CSVEVLAGGPEQFF	TGCAGCGTTGAAGTACTAGCGGGAGGTCCTGAGCAGTTCTTC	many	TRBV29-1	TRBJ2-1	TRBD2
CASSRSSGGKSDTQYF	TGTGCCAGCAGCAGGAGTAGCGGGGGTAAATCAGATACGCAGTATTTT	many	TRBV7-2	TRBJ2-3	TRBD2
CASSPDRLQNIQYF	TGTGCCAGCAGTCCAGACAGGCTCCAAAACATTCAGTACTTC	many	TRBV27	TRBJ2-4	.
CASSDRLAGGNEQFF	TGTGCCAGCAGTGATAGACTAGCGGGGGGCAATGAGCAGTTCTTC	.	TRBV2	TRBJ2-1	TRBD2
CASSPLGGRGNSPLHF	TGTGCCAGCAGTCCCCTGGGGGGGAGAGGGAATTCACCCCTCCACTTT	few	TRBV6-2/TRBV6-3	TRBJ1-6	.
CASSRGLAGGNEQFF	TGTGCCAGCAGCCGGGGACTAGCGGGAGGGAATGAGCAGTTCTTC	many	TRBV7-2	TRBJ2-1	TRBD2
CASSLRPTSYNEQFF	TGTGCCAGCAGCTTGAGACCGACCTCCTACAATGAGCAGTTCTTC	many	TRBV7-9	TRBJ2-1	.